These 30 T cell receptor beta chains originate from one sample sequenced in a study of blood T cell repertoires in COVID-19. Here immunoSEQ multiplex PCR was the method, and the copy in TCRdb shows in-frame clones only, minus some. The table has roughly 200,000 clones, around four fifths seen once; the top ten hold around 18%. Source material: peripheral blood. The source is a woman of 80 years or more with active or convalescent COVID-19.

The chain links TRBV19 to TRBJ2-1; TRBD2 agrees at 10 bases. V was pared by 2 bases and J by 5 bases, with 3 bases of the junction left unmatched. The CDR3 runs to 15 residues. Germline V gene sequence: CDR1 LNHDA, CDR2 SQIVND (reference sequence). In nucleotides, the CDR3 is TGTGCCAGTAGTATATTTCTAGCGGGAGACAATGAGCAGTTCTTC. As protein: CASSIFLAGDNEQFF.

Note on this clone: The sample contains more than one DNA sequence encoding this CDR3. The rearrangement joins TRBV7-9 to TRBJ1-2; D is unresolved. The CDR3 consists of 12 residues. The V gene's germline CDR1 is SEHNR and CDR2 FQNEAQ (reference sequence). V was clipped by 1 base and J by 4 bases, with 4 bases between them. The DNA for the CDR3 is TGTGCCAGCAGCTTAGATAGCTATGGCTACACCTTC. Translating it yields CASSLDSYGYTF.

V gene TRBV5-1 combines with J gene TRBJ2-7; 7 bases map to TRBD1. Trimming cost V 4 bases and J 5 bases; bases outside gene matches: 9. This CDR3 is built from 14 residues. Looked up from germline, CDR1 is SGHRS and CDR2 is YFSETQ. CDR3: CASSLGTVGNEQYF. CDR3 DNA sequence: TGCGCCAGCAGCCTCGGGACAGTTGGCAACGAGCAGTACTTC.

This clone was counted once. The chain has TRBV20-1 and TRBJ2-1; no clear D gene. V was clipped by 3 bases and J by 9 bases, with 9 bases between them. CDR1 DFQATT and CDR2 SNEGSKA come from the germline V gene (reference sequence). The CDR3 has 11 residues. The CDR3 protein is CSASGGIEQFF. The CDR3 DNA reads TGCAGTGCTAGCGGCGGTATTGAGCAGTTCTTC.

This chain joins TRBV12-3 or TRBV12-4 and TRBJ2-5; possible D gene TRBD1, 5 bases. The CDR3 extends over 11 amino acids. V was cut by 5 bases and J by 10 bases, with 11 bases left in between. CDR3 in DNA: TGTGCCAGCAGTCTACAGGAGCACCAGTACTTC. Translation gives CASSLQEHQYF.

The rearrangement joins TRBV21-1 to TRBJ2-1; the table's TRBD2 call for D was not verified on the DNA. TRBV21-1 is flagged as a pseudogene. CDR3 length: 13 residues. This CDR3 is CASSSGGPNEQFF. The CDR3 DNA follows: TGTGCCAGCAGCTCCGGAGGGCCAAATGAGCAGTTCTTC.

The chain uses TRBV29-1 and TRBJ2-7, with a weak D call TRBD1 (6 bases). This CDR3 spans 12 amino acids. Germline values: CDR1 SQVTM, CDR2 ANQGSEA. The V end lost 5 bases, the J end lost 0 bases, and 8 bases lay between the germline ends. CDR3 in DNA: TGCAGCGTTCGGGACAACTCCTACGAGCAGTACTTC. As protein: CSVRDNSYEQYF.

The chain joins TRBV9 to TRBJ2-3; 12 nucleotides line up with TRBD2. V was pared by 2 bases and J by 6 bases, with 1 base of the junction left unmatched. The CDR3 is 14 amino acids. CDR1 is SGDLS and CDR2 is YYNGEE in the germline V gene. The CDR3 nucleotides are TGTGCCAGCAGCGTGGGGACTAGCGGGGATACGCAGTATTTT. Amino acid sequence: CASSVGTSGDTQYF.

CDR3 region: CASSFSGEKLFF. The CDR3 coding sequence is TGTGCCAGCAGTTTCAGCGGTGAAAAACTGTTTTTT. The rearrangement joins TRBV28 to TRBJ1-4; D remains unclear. There are 12 residues in the CDR3. The ends were cut back, 3 bases at V and 7 bases at J, with 6 bases in the middle. Germline V gene data show CDR1 as MDHEN and CDR2 as SYDVKM. Full variable domain (missing parts from reference TRBV28 and TRBJ1-4): DVKVTQSSRYLVKRTGEKVFLECVQDMDHENMFWYRQDPGLGLRLIYFSYDVKMKEKGDIPEGYSVSREKKERFSLILESASTNQTSMYLCASSFSGEKLFFGSGTQLSVL.

This clone occurred once. The chain is built from TRBV5-1 and TRBJ2-5; 9 bases align to TRBD1. Germline CDR1 reads SGHRS; CDR2 reads YFSETQ. Losses at the gene ends were 4 bases for V and 4 bases for J; bases not matched to a gene: 5. The CDR3 runs to 14 residues. CDR3 amino acids: CASSTTGGIETQYF. CDR3 in DNA: TGCGCCAGCAGCACGACAGGGGGGATAGAGACCCAGTACTTC.

The sample holds one count of this clone. The chain carries TRBV5-4 and TRBJ2-7; D call uncertain. This CDR3 spans 12 amino acids. Germline values: CDR1 SGHNT, CDR2 YYREEE (reference sequence). Trimming pared 2 bases from V and 0 bases from J, leaving 3 bases between. CDR3 sequence: CASSFSSYEQYF. The CDR3, as DNA: TGTGCCAGCAGCTTTAGCTCCTACGAGCAGTACTTC.

Only one count was recorded for this clone. V and J are TRBV6-2 or TRBV6-3 and TRBJ2-2; perhaps TRBD1 as D (5 bases). CDR3 length: 15 amino acids. The germline CDR1 and CDR2 sequences are MNHEY and SVGEGT. Trimming shortened V by 6 bases and J by 1 base, and 12 bases separated the two germline ends. CDR3 nucleotides: TGTGCCAGCAGCCTCCTGGGGCTGAACACCGGGGAGCTGTTTTTT. It encodes CASSLLGLNTGELFF.

The V gene is TRBV7-6, the J gene TRBJ1-1, with 7 bases fitting TRBD1. The CDR3 is 15 amino acids. CDR1 and CDR2 from the germline V gene are SGHVS and FNYEAQ. With V trimmed by 5 bases and J by 2 bases, 8 bases remained unmatched. CDR3 residues: CASSPRGQKNTEAFF. For the CDR3, the DNA is TGTGCCAGCAGCCCACGGGGACAGAAAAACACTGAAGCTTTCTTT.

The genes are TRBV19 and TRBJ2-2, with 11 bases lining up with TRBD2. V was pared by 1 base and J by 5 bases, with 3 bases of the junction left unmatched. The CDR3 consists of 16 residues. Germline V lookup: CDR1 LNHDA, CDR2 SQIVND (reference sequence). CDR3 amino acids: CASSIGLAGRTGELFF. The CDR3 nucleotides are TGTGCCAGTAGTATAGGACTAGCGGGGAGGACCGGGGAGCTGTTTTTT.

This clone was picked up one time. V and J are TRBV10-3 and TRBJ1-1, with 8 bases matching TRBD1. The CDR3 totals 12 residues. V lost 9 bases to trimming and J lost 5 bases; unmatched junction nucleotides: 5. The germline V gene encodes CDR1 ENHRY and CDR2 SYGVKD. The CDR3 sequence: CAIRTGQTEAFF. The CDR3 coding sequence is TGTGCCATTAGGACAGGGCAAACTGAAGCTTTCTTT.

A single count supports this clone. The chain combines TRBV3-1 (or the pseudogene TRBV3-2) with TRBJ2-7; D is unresolved. Trimming stripped 2 bases from V and 4 bases from J, with 6 bases between. The length of the CDR3 is 12 residues. Germline V gives CDR1 LGHDT, CDR2 YNNKEL (reference sequence). The CDR3 spells CASSQREYEQYF. CDR3 coding DNA: TGTGCCAGCAGCCAAAGAGAGTACGAGCAGTACTTC.

The chain joins TRBV12-3 or TRBV12-4 to TRBJ2-1, with D perhaps TRBD2 (5 bases). CDR3 length equals 13 residues. V was cut by 5 bases and J by 5 bases, with 10 bases left in between. In DNA, the CDR3 is TGTGCCAGCAGTCCTAGCAGAGACAATGAGCAGTTCTTC. Its protein product is CASSPSRDNEQFF.

This chain links TRBV28 with TRBJ2-2; TRBD2 matches 8 bases. The V and J ends lost 3 bases and 2 bases, in that order; junction bases with no gene match: 5. The CDR3 extends over 16 amino acids. Per the germline V gene, CDR1 is MDHEN and CDR2 is SYDVKM. This chain's CDR3 is CASSFRGLVNTGELFF. In DNA, the CDR3 is TGTGCCAGCAGTTTTAGGGGACTAGTTAACACCGGGGAGCTGTTTTTT.

This clone turned up a few times. CDR3: CASSKDSFSGNTIYF. The CDR3 nucleotides are TGTGCCAGCAGCAAGGACAGCTTCTCTGGAAACACCATATATTTT. The chain is built from TRBV2 and TRBJ1-3, with D possibly being TRBD1 (6 bases). Germline V gives CDR1 SNHLY, CDR2 FYNNEI. The V and J ends lost 6 bases and 0 bases respectively, with 12 bases between them. The CDR3 spans 15 residues.

This clone was observed a single time. The gene calls are TRBV7-3 and TRBJ2-5; TRBD2 is a possible D gene (6 bases). V lost 4 bases and J lost 1, with 13 bases in between. The CDR3 sequence is 15 residues long. The V gene's germline CDR1 is SGHTA and CDR2 FQGTGA. CDR3 sequence (DNA): TGTGCCAGCAGCTCCAACCGGGACTCCCAAGAGACCCAGTACTTC. Its protein is CASSSNRDSQETQYF. The full variable domain, rest sourced from reference TRBV7-3 and TRBJ2-5, is GAGVSQTPSNKVTEKGKYVELRCDPISGHTALYWYRQSLGQGPEFLIYFQGTGAADDSGLPNDRFFAVRPEGSVSTLKIQRTERGDSAVYLCASSSNRDSQETQYFGPGTRLLVL.

This clone was counted only a few times. The V call is TRBV11-3, the J call TRBJ2-5, with 9 nucleotides matching TRBD1. After removal of 5 bases from V and 5 bases from J, the junction contained 6 bases not matched to a gene. Germline loops: CDR1 SGHNT, CDR2 YENEEA. The CDR3 runs 14 residues. The CDR3 region is CASSPGTGSETQYF. CDR3 bases: TGTGCCAGCAGCCCCGGGACAGGGAGTGAGACCCAGTACTTC.

V is TRBV14 and J is TRBJ1-2, with 8 bases lining up with TRBD1. This CDR3 is built from 15 residues. Unmatched junction bases numbered 9, after V lost 1 base and J lost 8 bases. The germline gives CDR1 SGHDN, CDR2 FVKESK. CDR3 protein: CASSQVWQGAWGYTF. As DNA, the CDR3 is TGTGCCAGCAGCCAAGTATGGCAGGGGGCGTGGGGCTACACCTTC.

The V gene is TRBV5-8, the J gene TRBJ1-6; tentative D call: TRBD1 (5 bases). The germline CDR1 and CDR2 sequences are SGHTS and YDEGEE. The V end was cut by 4 bases, the J end by 9 bases, with 17 bases between. CDR3 size: 15 residues. CDR3 in amino acids: CASSAGGVRASPLHF. CDR3 DNA: TGTGCCAGCAGCGCCGGGGGAGTCAGGGCTTCACCCCTCCACTTT.

The chain joins TRBV21-1 to TRBJ2-1; the table's D gene call, TRBD2, was not cross checked with the DNA. TRBV21-1 is reported as a pseudogene. The CDR3 has 15 amino acids. The CDR3 loop is CASSWTRGSYNEQFF. The CDR3 nucleotides read TGTGCCAGCAGCTGGACGCGGGGTTCCTACAATGAGCAGTTCTTC.

J is TRBJ2-5 and V is TRBV30; 11 bases map to TRBD2. This CDR3 is built from 15 residues. Germline CDR1 is GTSNPN and CDR2 is SVGIG (reference sequence). Trimming at V came to 4 bases and at J to 4 bases, leaving 8 bases not matched to a gene. Written as DNA, the CDR3 is TGTGCCTGGAAATCGGTAGCGGGGGGGATAGAGACCCAGTACTTC. Translated: CAWKSVAGGIETQYF.

The chain is built from TRBV4-3 and TRBJ1-2; D uncertain. Looked up from germline, CDR1 is LGHNA and CDR2 is YSLEER. V was shortened by 0 bases and J by 5 bases, with 13 bases between the two germline ends. The CDR3 sequence is 15 residues long. CDR3 loop: CASSQETVRPYGYTF. CDR3 nucleotides: TGCGCCAGCAGCCAAGAAACAGTCCGGCCATATGGCTACACCTTC.

This clone was observed a single time. The gene calls are TRBV18 and TRBJ2-7; TRBD2 agrees at 7 bases. The trim removed 3 bases at V and 3 bases at J, leaving 8 bases unmatched. CDR3 size: 15 residues. Per the germline V gene, CDR1 is KGHSH and CDR2 is LQKENI. Here the CDR3 reads CASSPVMGGVYEQYF. The CDR3 DNA reads TGTGCCAGCTCACCGGTAATGGGGGGGGTCTACGAGCAGTACTTC.

The V call is TRBV19, the J call TRBJ1-1, with 9 bases matching TRBD1. Trimming at V came to 5 bases and at J to 1 base, leaving 2 bases not matched to a gene. Per germline, CDR1 LNHDA and CDR2 SQIVND (reference sequence). This CDR3 comprises 14 residues. The CDR3 sequence: CASSQQGANTEAFF. For the CDR3, the DNA is TGTGCCAGTAGTCAACAGGGGGCGAACACTGAAGCTTTCTTT.

For this clone: Other DNA sequences of this sample code for an identical CDR3. V usage is TRBV18 and J usage is TRBJ2-7; no firm D call. Germline-derived CDR1 and CDR2 are KGHSH and LQKENI. CDR3 length: 12 residues. Trimming removed 3 bases at V and 0 bases at J, with 3 bases between. DNA of the CDR3: TGTGCCAGCTCACCTAGCTCCTACGAGCAGTACTTC. Translating it yields CASSPSSYEQYF.

The rearrangement links TRBV5-4 to TRBJ2-6; 8 bases fit TRBD2. With V trimmed by 4 bases and J by 2 bases, 2 bases remained unmatched. The germline V gene encodes CDR1 SGHNT and CDR2 YYREEE (reference sequence). This CDR3 has 15 amino acids. The CDR3 bases are TGTGCCAGCAGCGACGGGAGGGCTGGGGCCAACGTCCTGACTTTC. It translates to CASSDGRAGANVLTF. The complete variable domain, with remaining parts taken from reference TRBV5-4 and TRBJ2-6, reads ETGVTQSPTHLIKTRGQQVTLRCSSQSGHNTVSWYQQALGQGPQFIFQYYREEENGRGNFPPRFSGLQFPNYSSELNVNALELDDSALYLCASSDGRAGANVLTFGAGSRLTVL.